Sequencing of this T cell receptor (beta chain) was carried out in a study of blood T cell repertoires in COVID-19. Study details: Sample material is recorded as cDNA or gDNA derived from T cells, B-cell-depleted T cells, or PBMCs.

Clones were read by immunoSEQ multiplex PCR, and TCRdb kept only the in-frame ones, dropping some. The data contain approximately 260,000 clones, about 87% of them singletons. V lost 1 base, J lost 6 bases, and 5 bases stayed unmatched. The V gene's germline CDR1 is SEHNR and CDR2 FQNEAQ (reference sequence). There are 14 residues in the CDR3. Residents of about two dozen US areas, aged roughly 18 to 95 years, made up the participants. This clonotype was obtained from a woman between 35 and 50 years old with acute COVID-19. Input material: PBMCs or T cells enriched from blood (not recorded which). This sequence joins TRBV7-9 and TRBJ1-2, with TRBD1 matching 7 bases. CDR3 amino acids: CASSLDRGPHGYTF. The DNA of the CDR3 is TGTGCCAGCAGCTTAGACAGGGGACCCCATGGCTACACCTTC.